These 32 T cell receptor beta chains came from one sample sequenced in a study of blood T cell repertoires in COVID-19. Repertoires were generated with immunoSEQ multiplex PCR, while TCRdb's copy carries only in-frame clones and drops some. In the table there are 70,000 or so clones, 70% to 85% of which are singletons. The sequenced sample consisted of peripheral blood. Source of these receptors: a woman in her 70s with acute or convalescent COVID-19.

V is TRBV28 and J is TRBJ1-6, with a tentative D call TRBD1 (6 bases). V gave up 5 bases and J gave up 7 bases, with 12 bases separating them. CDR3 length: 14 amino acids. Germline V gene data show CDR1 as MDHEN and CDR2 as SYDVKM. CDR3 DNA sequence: TGTGCCAGCAGTACGCCACAGGGAAATTCACCCCTCCACTTT. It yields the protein CASSTPQGNSPLHF.

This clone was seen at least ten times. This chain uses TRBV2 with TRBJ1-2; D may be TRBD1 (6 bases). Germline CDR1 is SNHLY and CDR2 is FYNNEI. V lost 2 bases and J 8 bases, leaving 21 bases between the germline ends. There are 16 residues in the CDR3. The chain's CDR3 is CASSESVGGPTGGYTF. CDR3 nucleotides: TGTGCCAGCAGTGAATCAGTTGGGGGCCCTACTGGCGGCTACACCTTC.

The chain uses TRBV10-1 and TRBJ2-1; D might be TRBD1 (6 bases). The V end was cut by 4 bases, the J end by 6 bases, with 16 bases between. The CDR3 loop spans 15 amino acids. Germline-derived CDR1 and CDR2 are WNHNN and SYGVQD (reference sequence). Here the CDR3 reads CASSGGPGVGNEQFF. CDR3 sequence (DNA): TGCGCCAGCAGTGGGGGGCCCGGCGTGGGCAATGAGCAGTTCTTC.

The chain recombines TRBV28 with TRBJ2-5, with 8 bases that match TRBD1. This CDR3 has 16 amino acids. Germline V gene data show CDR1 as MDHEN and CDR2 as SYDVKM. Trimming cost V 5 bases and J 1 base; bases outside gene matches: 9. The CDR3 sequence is CASSPSKGTGQETQYF. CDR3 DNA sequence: TGTGCCAGCAGTCCTTCAAAAGGGACAGGCCAAGAGACCCAGTACTTC.

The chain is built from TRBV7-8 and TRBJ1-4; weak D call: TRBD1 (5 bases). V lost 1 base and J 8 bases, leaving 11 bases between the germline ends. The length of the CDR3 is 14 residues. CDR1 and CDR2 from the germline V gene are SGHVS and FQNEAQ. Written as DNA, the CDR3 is TGTGCCAGCAGCTTAGGTCAGGGAAGCGAAAAACTGTTTTTT. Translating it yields CASSLGQGSEKLFF.

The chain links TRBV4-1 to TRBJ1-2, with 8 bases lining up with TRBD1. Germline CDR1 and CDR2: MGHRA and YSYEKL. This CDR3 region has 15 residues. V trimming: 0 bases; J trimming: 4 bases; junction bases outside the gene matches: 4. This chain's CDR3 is CASSQDTGGPYGYTF. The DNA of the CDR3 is TGCGCCAGCAGCCAAGATACAGGGGGGCCCTATGGCTACACCTTC.

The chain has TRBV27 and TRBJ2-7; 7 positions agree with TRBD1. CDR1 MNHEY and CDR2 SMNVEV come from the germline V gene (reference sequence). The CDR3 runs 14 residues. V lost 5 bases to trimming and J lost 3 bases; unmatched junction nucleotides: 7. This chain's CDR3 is CASSKQGPDYEQYF. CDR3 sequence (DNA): TGTGCCAGCAGTAAACAGGGGCCCGACTACGAGCAGTACTTC.

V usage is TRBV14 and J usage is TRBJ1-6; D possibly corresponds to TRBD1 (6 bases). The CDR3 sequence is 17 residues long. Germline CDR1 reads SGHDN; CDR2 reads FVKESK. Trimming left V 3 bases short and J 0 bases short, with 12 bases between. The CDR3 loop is CASSHRQASSYNSPLHF. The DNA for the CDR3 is TGTGCCAGCAGCCATCGACAGGCGAGCTCCTATAATTCACCCCTCCACTTT.

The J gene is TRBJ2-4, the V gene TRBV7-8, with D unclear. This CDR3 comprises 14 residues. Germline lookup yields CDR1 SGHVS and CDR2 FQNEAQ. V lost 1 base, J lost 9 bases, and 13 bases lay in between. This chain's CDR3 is CASSLGVLGGIQYF. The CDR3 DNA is TGTGCCAGCAGCTTAGGCGTCCTCGGTGGCATTCAGTACTTC.

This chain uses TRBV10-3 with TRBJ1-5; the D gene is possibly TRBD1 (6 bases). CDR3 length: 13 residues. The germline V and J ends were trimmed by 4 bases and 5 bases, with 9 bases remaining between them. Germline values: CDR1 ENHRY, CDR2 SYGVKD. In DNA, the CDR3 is TGTGCCATCAGTGGGGCAGGGGATCAGCCCCAGCATTTT. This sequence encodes CAISGAGDQPQHF.

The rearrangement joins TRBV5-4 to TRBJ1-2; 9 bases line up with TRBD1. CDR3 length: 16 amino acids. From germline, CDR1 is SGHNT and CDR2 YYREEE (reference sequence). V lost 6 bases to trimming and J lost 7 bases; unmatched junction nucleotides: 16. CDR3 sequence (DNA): TGTGCCAGCAACCTCGGGACAGGGCTCTTTAATAGTGGCTACACCTTC. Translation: CASNLGTGLFNSGYTF.

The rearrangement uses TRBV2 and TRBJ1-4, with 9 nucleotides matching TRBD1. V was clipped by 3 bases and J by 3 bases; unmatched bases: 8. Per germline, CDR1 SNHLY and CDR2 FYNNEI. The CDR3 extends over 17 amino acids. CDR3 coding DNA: TGTGCCAGCAGTGACGGACAGGGGCAATTTGCTAATGAAAAACTGTTTTTT. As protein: CASSDGQGQFANEKLFF.

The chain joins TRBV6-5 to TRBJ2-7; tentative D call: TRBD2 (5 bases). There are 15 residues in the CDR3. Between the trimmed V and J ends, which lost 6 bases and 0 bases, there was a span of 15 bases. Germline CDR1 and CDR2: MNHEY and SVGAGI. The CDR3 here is CASSPRRGSSYEQYF. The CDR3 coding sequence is TGTGCCAGCAGCCCCCGACGGGGTAGCTCCTACGAGCAGTACTTC.

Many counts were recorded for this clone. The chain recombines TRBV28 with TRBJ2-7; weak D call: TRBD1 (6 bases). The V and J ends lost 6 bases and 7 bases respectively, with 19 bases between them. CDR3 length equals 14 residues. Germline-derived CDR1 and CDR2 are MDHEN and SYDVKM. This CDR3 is CASSGTRQALEQYF. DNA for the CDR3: TGTGCCAGCAGCGGAACTCGACAGGCCCTAGAGCAGTACTTC.

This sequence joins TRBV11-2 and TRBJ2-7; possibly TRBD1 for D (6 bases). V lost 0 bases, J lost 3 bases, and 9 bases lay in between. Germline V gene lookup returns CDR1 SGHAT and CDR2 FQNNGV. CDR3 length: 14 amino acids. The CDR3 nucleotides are TGTGCCAGCAGCTTAGACAGACAGGTCTACGAGCAGTACTTC. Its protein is CASSLDRQVYEQYF.

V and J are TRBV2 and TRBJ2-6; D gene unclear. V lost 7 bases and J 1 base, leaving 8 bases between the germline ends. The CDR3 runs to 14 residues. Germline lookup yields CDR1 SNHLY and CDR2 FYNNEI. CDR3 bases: TGTGCCAGCAACCCCCAGTCTGGGGCCAACGTCCTGACTTTC. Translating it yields CASNPQSGANVLTF.

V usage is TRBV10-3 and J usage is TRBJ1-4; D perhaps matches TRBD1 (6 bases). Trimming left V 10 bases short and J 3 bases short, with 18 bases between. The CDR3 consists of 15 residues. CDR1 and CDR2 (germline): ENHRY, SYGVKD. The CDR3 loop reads CATGPADSPNEKLFF. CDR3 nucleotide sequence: TGTGCCACCGGGCCCGCGGACAGTCCTAATGAAAAACTGTTTTTT.

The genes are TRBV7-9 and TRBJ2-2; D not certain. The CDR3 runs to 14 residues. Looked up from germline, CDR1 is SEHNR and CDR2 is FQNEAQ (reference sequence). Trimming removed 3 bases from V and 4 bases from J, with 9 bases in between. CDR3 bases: TGTGCCAGCAGCTTTGACGGAGTCACCGGGGAGCTGTTTTTT. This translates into CASSFDGVTGELFF.

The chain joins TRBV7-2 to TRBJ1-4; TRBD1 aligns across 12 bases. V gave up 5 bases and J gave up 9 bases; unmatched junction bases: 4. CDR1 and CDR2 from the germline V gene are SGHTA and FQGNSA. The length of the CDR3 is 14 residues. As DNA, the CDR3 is TGTGCCAGCAGCCCGCGGGACAGGGGGCAAAAACTGTTTTTT. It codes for CASSPRDRGQKLFF.

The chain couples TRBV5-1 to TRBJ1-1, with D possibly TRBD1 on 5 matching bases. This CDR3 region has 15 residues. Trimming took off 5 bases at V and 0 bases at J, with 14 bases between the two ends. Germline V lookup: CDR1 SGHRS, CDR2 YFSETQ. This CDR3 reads CASSSGKGMNTEAFF. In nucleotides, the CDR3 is TGCGCCAGCAGTTCAGGGAAGGGGATGAACACTGAAGCTTTCTTT.

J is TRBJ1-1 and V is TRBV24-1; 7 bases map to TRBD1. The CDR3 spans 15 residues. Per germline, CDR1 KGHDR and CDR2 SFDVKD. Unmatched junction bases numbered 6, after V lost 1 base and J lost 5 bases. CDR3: CATSDFQGGRTEAFF. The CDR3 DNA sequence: TGTGCCACCAGTGATTTCCAGGGGGGTAGGACTGAAGCTTTCTTT.

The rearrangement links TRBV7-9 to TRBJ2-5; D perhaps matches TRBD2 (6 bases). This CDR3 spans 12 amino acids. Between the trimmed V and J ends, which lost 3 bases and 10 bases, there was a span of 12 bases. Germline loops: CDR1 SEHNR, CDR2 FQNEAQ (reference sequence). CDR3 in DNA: TGTGCCAGCAGCTTTCTCCCCGGGGGCCAGTACTTC. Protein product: CASSFLPGGQYF.

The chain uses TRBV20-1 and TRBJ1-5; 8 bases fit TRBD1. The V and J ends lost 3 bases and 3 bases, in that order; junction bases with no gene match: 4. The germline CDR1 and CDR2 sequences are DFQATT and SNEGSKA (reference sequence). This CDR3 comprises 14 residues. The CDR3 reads CSASQGAVNQPQHF. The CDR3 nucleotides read TGCAGTGCTAGTCAGGGGGCCGTCAATCAGCCCCAGCATTTT.

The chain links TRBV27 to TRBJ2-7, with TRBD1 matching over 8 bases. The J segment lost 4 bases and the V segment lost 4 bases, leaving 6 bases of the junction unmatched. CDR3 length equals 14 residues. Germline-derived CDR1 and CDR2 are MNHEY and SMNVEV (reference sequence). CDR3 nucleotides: TGTGCCAGCAGTTCCCGGACAGGGTTATACGAGCAGTACTTC. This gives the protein CASSSRTGLYEQYF.

The CDR3 DNA follows: TGTGCCAGCAGCGTAGACGGGACAGGGAGAAGCGAGCAGTACTTC. It yields the protein CASSVDGTGRSEQYF. V and J are TRBV9 and TRBJ2-7; TRBD1 agrees at 9 bases. V gave up 0 bases and J gave up 6 bases; unmatched junction bases: 7. Germline V CDR1 and CDR2: SGDLS, YYNGEE. The CDR3 sequence is 15 residues long.

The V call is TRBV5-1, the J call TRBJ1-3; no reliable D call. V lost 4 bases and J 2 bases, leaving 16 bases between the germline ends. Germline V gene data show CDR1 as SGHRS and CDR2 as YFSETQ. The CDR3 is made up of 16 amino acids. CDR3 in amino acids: CASSDPGVNTGNTIYF. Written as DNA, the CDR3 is TGCGCCAGCAGCGACCCCGGGGTTAACACTGGAAACACCATATATTTT.

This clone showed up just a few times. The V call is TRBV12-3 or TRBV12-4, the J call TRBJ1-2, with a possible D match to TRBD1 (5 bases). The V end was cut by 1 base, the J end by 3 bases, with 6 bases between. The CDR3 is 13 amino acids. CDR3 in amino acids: CASSLEGHYGYTF. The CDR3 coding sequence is TGTGCCAGCAGTTTAGAGGGGCACTATGGCTACACCTTC.

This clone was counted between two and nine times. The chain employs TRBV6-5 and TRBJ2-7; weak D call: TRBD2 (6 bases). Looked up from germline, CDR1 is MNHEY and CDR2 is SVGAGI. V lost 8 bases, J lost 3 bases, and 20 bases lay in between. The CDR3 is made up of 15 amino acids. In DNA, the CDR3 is TGTGCCAGCCAATTAGAACCGGGAGAGAGCTACGAGCAGTACTTC. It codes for CASQLEPGESYEQYF.

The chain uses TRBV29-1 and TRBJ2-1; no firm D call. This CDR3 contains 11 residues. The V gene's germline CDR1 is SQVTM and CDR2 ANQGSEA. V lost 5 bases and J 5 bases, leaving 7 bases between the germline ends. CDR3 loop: CSVLRDNEQFF. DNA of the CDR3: TGCAGCGTTCTTCGGGACAATGAGCAGTTCTTC.

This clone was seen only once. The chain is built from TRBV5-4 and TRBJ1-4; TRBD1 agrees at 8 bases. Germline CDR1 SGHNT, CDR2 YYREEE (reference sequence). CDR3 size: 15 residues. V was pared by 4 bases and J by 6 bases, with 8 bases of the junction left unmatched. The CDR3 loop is CASSPGQGFDEKLFF. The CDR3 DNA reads TGTGCCAGCAGCCCCGGACAGGGCTTTGATGAAAAACTGTTTTTT.

In DNA form, the CDR3 reads TGTGCCAGCAGCCAAGTGGCCCTGTTATCCTACAATGAGCAGTTCTTC. It encodes CASSQVALLSYNEQFF. This chain uses TRBV14 with TRBJ2-1, with D unresolved. The V gene lost 1 base and the J gene lost 1 base, with 11 bases spanning the gap. Germline V gene data show CDR1 as SGHDN and CDR2 as FVKESK. The CDR3 loop spans 16 amino acids.

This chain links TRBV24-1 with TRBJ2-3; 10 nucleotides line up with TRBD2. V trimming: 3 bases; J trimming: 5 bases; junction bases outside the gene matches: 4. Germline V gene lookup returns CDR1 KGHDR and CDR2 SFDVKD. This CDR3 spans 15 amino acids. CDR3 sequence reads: CATSDPAGGQDTQYF. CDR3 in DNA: TGTGCCACCAGTGATCCAGCGGGGGGGCAAGATACGCAGTATTTT.